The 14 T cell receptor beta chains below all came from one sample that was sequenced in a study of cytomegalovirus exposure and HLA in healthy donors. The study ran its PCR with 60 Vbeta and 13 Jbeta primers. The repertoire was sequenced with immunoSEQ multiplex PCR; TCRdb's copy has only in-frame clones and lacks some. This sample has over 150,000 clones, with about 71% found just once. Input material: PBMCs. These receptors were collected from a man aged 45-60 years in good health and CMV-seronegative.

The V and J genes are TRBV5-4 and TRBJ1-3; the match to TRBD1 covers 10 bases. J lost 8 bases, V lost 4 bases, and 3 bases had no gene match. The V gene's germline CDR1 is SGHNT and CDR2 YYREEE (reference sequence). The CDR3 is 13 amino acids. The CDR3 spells CASSRDRGDTIYF. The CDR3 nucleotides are TGTGCCAGCAGCAGGGACAGGGGAGACACCATATATTTT.

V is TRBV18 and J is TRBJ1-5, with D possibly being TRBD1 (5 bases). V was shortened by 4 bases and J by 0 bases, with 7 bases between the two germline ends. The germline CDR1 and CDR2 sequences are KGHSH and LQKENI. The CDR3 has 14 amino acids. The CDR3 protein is CASSLQDSNQPQHF. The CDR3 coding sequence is TGTGCCAGCTCACTACAGGATAGCAATCAGCCCCAGCATTTT.

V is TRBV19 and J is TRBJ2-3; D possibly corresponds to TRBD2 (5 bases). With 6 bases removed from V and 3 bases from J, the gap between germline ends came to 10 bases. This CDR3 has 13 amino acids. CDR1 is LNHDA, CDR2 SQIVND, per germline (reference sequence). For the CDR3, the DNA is TGTGCCAGTAGCCTCGGGGTAACAGATACGCAGTATTTT. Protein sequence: CASSLGVTDTQYF.

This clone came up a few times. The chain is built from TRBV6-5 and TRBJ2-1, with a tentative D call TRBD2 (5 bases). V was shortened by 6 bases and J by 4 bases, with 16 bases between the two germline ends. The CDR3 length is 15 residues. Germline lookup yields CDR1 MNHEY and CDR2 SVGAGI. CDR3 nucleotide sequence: TGTGCCAGCAGGATAGAAGGGAGTGGGTACAATGAGCAGTTCTTC. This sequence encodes CASRIEGSGYNEQFF.

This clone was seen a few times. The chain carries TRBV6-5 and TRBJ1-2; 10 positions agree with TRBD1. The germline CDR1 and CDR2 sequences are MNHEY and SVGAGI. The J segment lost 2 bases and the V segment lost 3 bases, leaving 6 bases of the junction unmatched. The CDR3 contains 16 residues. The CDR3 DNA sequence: TGTGCCAGCAGTTATATGACAGGGGGCACGAACTATGGCTACACCTTC. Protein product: CASSYMTGGTNYGYTF.

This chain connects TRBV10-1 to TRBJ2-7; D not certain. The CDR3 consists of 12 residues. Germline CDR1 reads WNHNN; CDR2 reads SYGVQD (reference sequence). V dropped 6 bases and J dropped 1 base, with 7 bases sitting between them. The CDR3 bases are TGCGCCAGCAGGGCGGATTCCTACGAGCAGTACTTC. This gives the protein CASRADSYEQYF.

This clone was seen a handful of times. The CDR3 region has the DNA TGTGCCAGCAGTTCGACAGGGGTAACTGGAAACACCATATATTTT. The encoded protein is CASSSTGVTGNTIYF. This chain links TRBV6-1 with TRBJ1-3; 8 bases are a match to TRBD1. With V trimmed by 5 bases and J by 2 bases, 5 bases remained unmatched. The germline gives CDR1 MNHNS, CDR2 SASEGT. This CDR3 is built from 15 residues.

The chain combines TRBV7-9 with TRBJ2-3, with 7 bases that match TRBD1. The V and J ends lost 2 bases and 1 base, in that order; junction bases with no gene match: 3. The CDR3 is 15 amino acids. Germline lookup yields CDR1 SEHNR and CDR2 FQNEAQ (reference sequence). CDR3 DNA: TGTGCCAGCAGCTTATACGGACAGGGCACAGATACGCAGTATTTT. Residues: CASSLYGQGTDTQYF. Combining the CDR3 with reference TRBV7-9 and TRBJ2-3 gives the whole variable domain DTGVSQNPRHKITKRGQNVTFRCDPISEHNRLYWYRQTLGQGPEFLTYFQNEAQLEKSRLLSDRFSAERPKGSFSTLEIQRTEQGDSAMYLCASSLYGQGTDTQYFGPGTRLTVL.

DNA for the CDR3: TGTGCCAGCAGCTTAGCCCCACAGGGAATGAACACTGAAGCTTTCTTT. Protein sequence: CASSLAPQGMNTEAFF. The gene calls are TRBV11-2 and TRBJ1-1, with D perhaps matching TRBD1 (6 bases). CDR1 is SGHAT, CDR2 FQNNGV, per germline. Trimming took 1 base from V and 0 from J, leaving 12 bases between them. The CDR3 runs 16 residues.

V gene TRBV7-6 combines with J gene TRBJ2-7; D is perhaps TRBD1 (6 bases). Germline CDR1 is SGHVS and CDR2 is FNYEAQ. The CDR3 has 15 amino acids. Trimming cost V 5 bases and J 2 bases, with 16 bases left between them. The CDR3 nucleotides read TGTGCCAGCAGCGCACTTACAGGGAGCGCCTACGAGCAGTACTTC. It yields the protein CASSALTGSAYEQYF.

CDR3 amino acids: CASSAESSYEQYF. In DNA form, the CDR3 reads TGTGCCAGCAGTGCTGAGAGCTCCTACGAGCAGTACTTC. The rearrangement links TRBV6-1 to TRBJ2-7; D is uncertain. Germline lookup yields CDR1 MNHNS and CDR2 SASEGT. CDR3 size: 13 residues. Trimming removed 4 bases at V and 0 bases at J, with 7 bases between.

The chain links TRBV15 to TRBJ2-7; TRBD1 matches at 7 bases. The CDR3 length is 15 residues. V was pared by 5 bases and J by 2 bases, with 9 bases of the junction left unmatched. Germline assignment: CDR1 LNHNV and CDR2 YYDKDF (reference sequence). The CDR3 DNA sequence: TGTGCCACCAGCCCCAGGGGGATGTCGACCTACGAGCAGTACTTC. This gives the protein CATSPRGMSTYEQYF.

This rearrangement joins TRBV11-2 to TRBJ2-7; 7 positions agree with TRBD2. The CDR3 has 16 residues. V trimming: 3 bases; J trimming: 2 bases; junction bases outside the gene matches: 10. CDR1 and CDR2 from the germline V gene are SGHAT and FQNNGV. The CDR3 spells CASSFGRRGLPYEQYF. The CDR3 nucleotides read TGTGCCAGCAGCTTCGGGAGGAGAGGACTCCCCTACGAGCAGTACTTC.

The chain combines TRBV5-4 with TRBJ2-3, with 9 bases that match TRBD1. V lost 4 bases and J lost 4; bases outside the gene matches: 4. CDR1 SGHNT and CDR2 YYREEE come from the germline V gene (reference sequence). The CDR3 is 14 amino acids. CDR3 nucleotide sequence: TGTGCCAGCAGCGCGGGACAGGGTGCAGATACGCAGTATTTT. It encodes CASSAGQGADTQYF.